The clone carrying this T cell receptor beta chain was seen a handful of times. Its antigen remains unidentified. CDR3 length: 14 residues. V shed 1 base and J 2 bases; nucleotides not matched to a gene: 1. Germline V gene data show CDR1 as MGHRA and CDR2 as YSYEKL. The TCR beta cDNA libraries carried unique molecular identifiers. The T cell input of roughly 0.95 to 10 million gave around 540,000 cDNA molecules. TCRdb processed the PCR reads anew with MiXCR; each CDR3 protein has one entry. The profile shows approximately 350,000 distinct CDR3 sequences, approximately 38% of them singletons. This sample is part of a study of post-analysis software for immune sequencing data. Study background: Multiple sclerosis in the patients followed relapsing-remitting, secondary progressive and progressive-relapsing courses.

Overall study findings and caveats: The authors found that F measure strongly co-clustered same-batch samples. Patients had higher frequencies than controls of five TRBV segments, including TRBV5-6, TRBV5-1 and TRBV20-1.

This clonotype was sampled from a girl between 10 and 17 years old with multiple sclerosis. V gene TRBV4-1 combines with J gene TRBJ1-2; 7 positions match TRBD1. The specimen was blood. CDR3 in amino acids: CASSQADRNYGYTF. The CDR3 nucleotides are TGCGCCAGCAGCCAAGCGGACAGGAACTATGGCTACACCTTC.